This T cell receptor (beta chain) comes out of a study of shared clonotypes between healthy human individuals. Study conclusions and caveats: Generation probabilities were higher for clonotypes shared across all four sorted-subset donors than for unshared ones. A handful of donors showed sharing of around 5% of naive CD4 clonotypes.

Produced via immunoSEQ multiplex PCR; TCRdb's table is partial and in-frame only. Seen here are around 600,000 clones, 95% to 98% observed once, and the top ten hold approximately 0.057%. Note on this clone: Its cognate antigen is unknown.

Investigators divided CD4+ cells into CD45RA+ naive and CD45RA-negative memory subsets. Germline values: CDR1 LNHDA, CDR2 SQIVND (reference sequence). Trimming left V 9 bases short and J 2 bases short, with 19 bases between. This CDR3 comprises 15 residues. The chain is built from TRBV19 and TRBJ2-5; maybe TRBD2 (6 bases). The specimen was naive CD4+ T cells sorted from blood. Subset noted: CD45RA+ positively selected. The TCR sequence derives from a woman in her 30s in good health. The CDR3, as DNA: TGTGCCAGCAGCTCACCGGGAGAAAGACAAGAGACCCAGTACTTC. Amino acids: CASSSPGERQETQYF. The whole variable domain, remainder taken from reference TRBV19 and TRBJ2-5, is DGGITQSPKYLFRKEGQNVTLSCEQNLNHDAMYWYRQDPGQGLRLIYYSQIVNDFQKGDIAEGYSVSREKKESFPLTVTSAQKNPTAFYLCASSSPGERQETQYFGPGTRLLVL.